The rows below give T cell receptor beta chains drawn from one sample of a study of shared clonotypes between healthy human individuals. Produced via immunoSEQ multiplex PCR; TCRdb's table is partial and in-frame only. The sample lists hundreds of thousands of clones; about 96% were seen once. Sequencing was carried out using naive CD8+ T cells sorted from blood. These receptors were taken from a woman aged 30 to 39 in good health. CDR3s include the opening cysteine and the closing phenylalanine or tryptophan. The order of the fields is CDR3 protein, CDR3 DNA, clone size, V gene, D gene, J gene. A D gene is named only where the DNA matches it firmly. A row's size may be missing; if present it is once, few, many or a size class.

CSVPGASVRGELFF | TGCAGCGTTCCTGGGGCAAGTGTACGTGGGGAGCTGTTTTTT | once | TRBV29-1 | . | TRBJ2-2
CASSDPSGRITDTQYF | TGTGCCAGCAGTGATCCTAGCGGGAGGATCACAGATACGCAGTATTTT | . | TRBV2 | TRBD2 | TRBJ2-3
CASSLGQGIQPQHF | TGTGCCAGCAGCCTGGGACAGGGGATCCAGCCCCAGCATTTT | once | TRBV28 | TRBD1 | TRBJ1-5
CARSGGLGRCTGTNQPQHF | TGTGCCAGGTCTGGAGGTTTGGGGCGGTGCACAGGCACTAATCAGCCCCAGCATTTT | . | TRBV19 | . | TRBJ1-5
CASSQSESGTQYF | TGTGCCAGCAGCCAATCGGAGTCGGGAACGCAGTATTTT | . | TRBV14 | . | TRBJ2-3
CASSWTGHRAGAYEQYF | TGCGCCAGCAGCTGGACAGGGCATCGGGCGGGAGCCTACGAGCAGTACTTC | . | TRBV10-2 | . | TRBJ2-7
CASSDGLAYQETQYF | TGTGCCAGCAGCGACGGACTAGCGTATCAAGAGACCCAGTACTTC | . | TRBV14 | TRBD2 | TRBJ2-5
CASSQESGLNYNEQFF | TGCGCCAGCAGCCAAGAAAGTGGCCTAAACTACAATGAGCAGTTCTTC | . | TRBV4-1 | . | TRBJ2-1
CASSEPGRVAYNEQFF | TGCGCCAGCAGTGAGCCTGGGAGGGTTGCGTACAATGAGCAGTTCTTC | . | TRBV10-2 | TRBD2 | TRBJ2-1
CASSLVYGSYEQYF | TGTGCCAGCAGCTTGGTTTACGGATCCTACGAGCAGTACTTC | . | TRBV11-1 | . | TRBJ2-7
CSVQDSNTGELFF | TGCAGCGTTCAGGACAGCAACACCGGGGAGCTGTTTTTT | . | TRBV29-1 | . | TRBJ2-2